The clone carrying this T cell receptor (beta chain) was observed once. Profiling relied on immunoSEQ multiplex PCR, and the TCRdb table lists in-frame clones only, not all of them. Counted here are around 16,000 clones, approximately 80% occurring once; the ten biggest clones make up 12%. The germline gives CDR1 SGHTS, CDR2 YDEGEE. Trimming cost V 5 bases and J 0 bases; bases outside gene matches: 5. The CDR3 has 16 residues. These data are taken from a study of technical replicates of blood from a handful of donors. V gene TRBV5-8 combines with J gene TRBJ2-6, with 7 bases matching TRBD2. The sequencing input was PBMCs. This sequence originates from a human donor in good health. The DNA of the CDR3 is TGTGCCAGCAGTTACGGGAGGAGCTCTGGGGCCAACGTCCTGACTTTC. It yields the protein CASSYGRSSGANVLTF.